This entry lists 21 T cell receptor beta chains sequenced from one sample in a study of T cells in Graves' hyperthyroidism and ophthalmopathy. The TCR beta CDR3 regions underwent amplification using RNA transcripts as the source. Initially, a first-round RT-PCR of the TCR CDR3 employed the HTBI primer set. Each CDR3 protein gets one entry after TCRdb re-called the multiplex PCR reads with MiXCR. The table has about 700,000 distinct CDR3 sequences, 12% to 15% seen once. The sample comprised blood. The receptors were sampled from a woman younger than 35 with Graves' hyperthyroidism.

This clonotype was counted ten times or more. The rearrangement links TRBV2 to TRBJ1-5, with D perhaps TRBD1 (5 bases). The CDR3 length is 14 residues. V was trimmed by 6 bases and J by 7 bases, leaving 16 bases between them. Germline-derived CDR1 and CDR2 are SNHLY and FYNNEI. This CDR3 is CASSQNQGEQPQHF. As DNA, the CDR3 is TGTGCCAGCAGCCAAAACCAGGGCGAACAGCCCCAGCATTTT.

This clonotype came up many times. The chain employs TRBV3-1 and TRBJ2-1; 12 bases are shared with TRBD2. Germline CDR1 reads LGHDT; CDR2 reads YNNKEL (reference sequence). V was clipped by 1 base and J by 8 bases; unmatched bases: 9. There are 17 residues in the CDR3. The CDR3 here is CASSQGLTSGRGYEQFF. CDR3 coding DNA: TGTGCCAGCAGCCAAGGCCTGACTAGCGGGAGAGGATATGAGCAGTTCTTC.

This clonotype was detected ten times or more. V usage is TRBV30 and J usage is TRBJ1-1; D perhaps matches TRBD1 (5 bases). From germline, CDR1 is GTSNPN and CDR2 SVGIG (reference sequence). V was shortened by 4 bases and J by 3 bases, with 24 bases between the two germline ends. The CDR3 covers 17 residues. CDR3 in DNA: TGTGCCTGGATCCGATATTCGTCAGGGTATTCGCACACTGAAGCTTTCTTT. Translation gives CAWIRYSSGYSHTEAFF.

The rearrangement joins TRBV11-2 to TRBJ1-4, with D maybe TRBD1 (6 bases). V dropped 2 bases and J dropped 0 bases, with 13 bases sitting between them. The CDR3 covers 17 residues. From germline, CDR1 is SGHAT and CDR2 FQNNGV. The CDR3 region is CASSLIRKGATNEKLFF. CDR3 coding DNA: TGTGCCAGCAGCTTAATCCGAAAGGGGGCAACTAATGAAAAACTGTTTTTT.

This rearrangement joins TRBV19 to TRBJ2-7, with D tentatively TRBD2 (5 bases). Per the germline V gene, CDR1 is LNHDA and CDR2 is SQIVND (reference sequence). The CDR3 has 14 amino acids. V was cut by 7 bases and J by 1 base, with 14 bases left in between. CDR3 DNA sequence: TGTGCCAGTAAACCCACGGGATATTCCTACGAGCAGTACTTC. Its protein is CASKPTGYSYEQYF.

This clonotype was counted at least ten times. The chain joins TRBV2 to TRBJ1-1; D remains ambiguous. Per germline, CDR1 SNHLY and CDR2 FYNNEI. The CDR3 covers 14 residues. V lost 6 bases and J 6 bases, leaving 17 bases between the germline ends. DNA for the CDR3: TGTGCCAGCAGCGTCGACATCACGCTACCTGAAGCTTTCTTT. Its translation is CASSVDITLPEAFF.

This clonotype was recorded many times. The rearrangement joins TRBV11-2 to TRBJ2-7; weak D call: TRBD2 (6 bases). Per germline, CDR1 SGHAT and CDR2 FQNNGV. CDR3 length: 15 residues. With 1 base removed from V and 6 bases from J, the gap between germline ends came to 16 bases. The CDR3: CASSLVTSAASEQYF. DNA of the CDR3: TGTGCCAGCAGCTTAGTGACTAGTGCTGCTTCCGAGCAGTACTTC.

Many counts were recorded for this clonotype. The chain employs TRBV7-9 and TRBJ2-3, with D uncertain. Germline loops: CDR1 SEHNR, CDR2 FQNEAQ (reference sequence). With 5 bases removed from V and 0 bases from J, the gap between germline ends came to 9 bases. The CDR3 totals 14 residues. The CDR3 bases are TGTGCCAGCAGCCACTGGTCTAGCACAGATACGCAGTATTTT. Its translation is CASSHWSSTDTQYF.

This clonotype occurred many times. The rearrangement links TRBV18 to TRBJ2-7, with TRBD2 matching 7 bases. The CDR3 has 13 residues. The germline gives CDR1 KGHSH, CDR2 LQKENI. Trimming took 6 bases from V and 3 from J; bases not matched to a gene: 5. Here the CDR3 reads CASSGTTNYEQYF. The CDR3 DNA reads as TGTGCCAGCTCGGGGACTACAAACTACGAGCAGTACTTC.

This clonotype appeared many times. The chain carries TRBV11-2 and TRBJ2-7; possibly TRBD1 or TRBD2 for D (5 bases each). V was clipped by 2 bases and J by 3 bases, with 11 bases between them. This CDR3 has 14 residues. CDR1 SGHAT and CDR2 FQNNGV come from the germline V gene. CDR3 sequence: CASSLSVGDYEQYF. CDR3 coding DNA: TGTGCCAGCAGCTTATCAGTGGGGGACTACGAGCAGTACTTC.

The gene calls are TRBV4-2 and TRBJ2-1; the match to TRBD1 covers 7 bases. The CDR3 is 17 residues long. Germline V gives CDR1 LGHNA, CDR2 YNFKEQ. V lost 3 bases, J lost 0 bases, and 8 bases stayed unmatched. The CDR3 reads CASSQYEGASSYNEQFF. The CDR3 bases are TGTGCCAGCAGCCAGTATGAGGGGGCAAGCTCCTACAATGAGCAGTTCTTC.

This clonotype was counted only a few times. J is TRBJ1-5 and V is TRBV12-3 or TRBV12-4; D gene unclear. V shed 4 bases and J shed 7 bases, with 8 bases lying between them. The CDR3 covers 12 residues. The CDR3 DNA reads as TGTGCCAGCAGTTCAAAAGGGCAGCCCCAGCATTTT. Translating it yields CASSSKGQPQHF.

The sample holds many counts of this clonotype. The chain has TRBV30 and TRBJ2-1, with a weak D call TRBD2 (5 bases). From germline, CDR1 is GTSNPN and CDR2 SVGIG (reference sequence). V was trimmed by 5 bases and J by 3 bases, leaving 11 bases between them. The CDR3 loop spans 13 amino acids. The CDR3 reads CAWGRGFYNEQFF. The DNA for the CDR3 is TGTGCCTGGGGGCGAGGGTTCTACAATGAGCAGTTCTTC. The variable domain in full, with the rest retrieved from reference TRBV30 and TRBJ2-1, is SQTIHQWPATLVQPVGSPLSLECTVEGTSNPNLYWYRQAAGRGLQLLFYSVGIGQISSEVPQNLSASRPQDRQFILSSKKLLLSDSGFYLCAWGRGFYNEQFFGPGTRLTVL.

The rearrangement uses TRBV29-1 and TRBJ1-1; no clear D. Per germline, CDR1 SQVTM and CDR2 ANQGSEA. V lost 2 bases, J lost 10 bases, and 11 bases lay in between. This CDR3 region has 11 residues. CDR3: CSVETLKGAFF. CDR3 DNA: TGCAGCGTTGAAACCCTAAAAGGAGCTTTCTTT.

To note about this clonotype: This clone may be a read error of a much larger clone one base away. The chain couples TRBV20-1 to TRBJ2-1, with D uncertain. The DNA end lines up better with TRBJ2-7; the J call may be wrong. CDR3 size: 13 residues. The germline gives CDR1 DFQATT, CDR2 SNEGSKA (reference sequence). This CDR3 reads CSARARSYNEQYF. In nucleotides, the CDR3 is TGCAGTGCTAGAGCCCGCAGCTACAATGAGCAGTACTTC.

This clonotype came up many times. The chain carries TRBV11-2 and TRBJ1-5; tentative D call: TRBD1 (6 bases). Per the germline V gene, CDR1 is SGHAT and CDR2 is FQNNGV. The CDR3 is made up of 16 amino acids. V was trimmed by 5 bases and J by 7 bases, leaving 21 bases between them. This chain's CDR3 is CASSALTGARGQPQHF. CDR3 nucleotide sequence: TGTGCCAGCAGCGCACTAACGGGGGCCCGGGGACAGCCCCAGCATTTT.

This clonotype was seen only a few times. V gene TRBV6-1 combines with J gene TRBJ1-2; TRBD1 agrees at 7 bases. Trimming removed 6 bases from V and 4 bases from J; junction bases left unmatched: 8. CDR3 length equals 14 residues. Germline V lookup: CDR1 MNHNS, CDR2 SASEGT. DNA of the CDR3: TGTGCCAGCAGGGGGGACAGAGCAACCTATGGCTACACCTTC. Protein: CASRGDRATYGYTF.

This clonotype was observed a handful of times. Mismatch with germline at one junction end may stem from a read error. The chain employs TRBV7-3 and TRBJ2-2; D perhaps matches TRBD2 (5 bases). The CDR3 has 16 residues. Germline CDR1 reads SGHTA; CDR2 reads FQGTGA. CDR3 sequence: CASSLGGPANTGELVF. CDR3 nucleotides: TGTGCCAGCAGCTTAGGAGGCCCGGCGAACACCGGGGAGCTGGTTTTT.

In this sample, this clonotype turned up a few times. V and J are TRBV14 and TRBJ2-7, with TRBD2 matching over 13 bases. Trimming cost V 0 bases and J 5 bases; bases outside gene matches: 16. CDR3 length equals 20 residues. The V gene's germline CDR1 is SGHDN and CDR2 FVKESK. The CDR3 nucleotides read TGTGCCAGCAGCCAAGACGTAGGACTAGCGGGAGCTTTGTCTACCCACGAGCAGTACTTC. Protein: CASSQDVGLAGALSTHEQYF. Full variable domain (rest looked up from reference TRBV14 and TRBJ2-7): EAGVTQFPSHSVIEKGQTVTLRCDPISGHDNLYWYRRVMGKEIKFLLHFVKESKQDESGMPNNRFLAERTGGTYSTLKVQPAELEDSGVYFCASSQDVGLAGALSTHEQYFGPGTRLTVT.

This clonotype was seen ten or more times. This chain links TRBV15 with TRBJ2-1, with 12 bases lining up with TRBD2. Germline trimming cut 0 bases from V and 9 bases from J; bases unmatched to any gene: 12. Germline V CDR1 and CDR2: LNHNV, YYDKDF (reference sequence). CDR3 length equals 18 residues. The CDR3: CATSRDLLGLAGVSEQFF. DNA of the CDR3: TGTGCCACCAGCAGAGATCTATTGGGACTAGCGGGTGTGAGTGAGCAGTTCTTC.

This clonotype occurred many times. This sequence joins TRBV30 and TRBJ2-7; 8 bases match TRBD2. The length of the CDR3 is 13 residues. V gave up 4 bases and J gave up 0 bases; unmatched junction bases: 2. Per the germline V gene, CDR1 is GTSNPN and CDR2 is SVGIG (reference sequence). CDR3 sequence (DNA): TGTGCCTGGACGAGCGGGAGCTCCTACGAGCAGTACTTC. This codes for CAWTSGSSYEQYF.